Detailed here is one T cell receptor beta chain. What it binds is not known. The entry originates in a study of identifying expanded T cells in peripheral blood. Notes on the study in general: Over approximately two and four weeks, about 15 and 19 clones changed, versus more than 1 between replicates. Two-week clone count variance significantly increased as total template count grew.

Some clones are missing from TCRdb's copy, which holds only in-frame ones; the method was immunoSEQ multiplex PCR. Among roughly 130,000 clones listed, around 88% were seen once. The CDR3 sequence is 18 residues long. Trimming cost V 3 bases and J 5 bases, with 25 bases left between them. Germline V gene sequence: CDR1 SGDLS, CDR2 YYNGEE. This sequence joins TRBV9 and TRBJ2-3; maybe TRBD2 (6 bases). The source material was blood. The clonotype originates from a person aged 18 to 70 in good health. This chain's CDR3 is CASSEFGTGRVPRDTQYF. The CDR3 DNA is TGTGCCAGCAGCGAGTTCGGGACTGGCAGGGTACCTCGAGATACGCAGTATTTT.